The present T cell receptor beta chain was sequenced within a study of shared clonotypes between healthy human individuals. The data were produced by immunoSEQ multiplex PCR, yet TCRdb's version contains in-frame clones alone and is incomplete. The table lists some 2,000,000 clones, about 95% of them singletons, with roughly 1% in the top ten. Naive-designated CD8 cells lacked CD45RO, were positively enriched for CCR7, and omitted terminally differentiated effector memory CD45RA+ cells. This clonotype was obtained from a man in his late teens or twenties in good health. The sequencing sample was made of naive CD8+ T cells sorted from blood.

The CDR3 nucleotides read TGTGCCAGCAGCTTAGATCCCGGTCGACAGCCCCAGCATTTT. Translation: CASSLDPGRQPQHF. This chain uses TRBV7-6 with TRBJ1-5; D gene uncertain. CDR3 length: 14 amino acids. Germline assignment: CDR1 SGHVS and CDR2 FNYEAQ. V was cut by 1 base and J by 7 bases, with 11 bases left in between. Using reference TRBV7-6 and TRBJ1-5 for the parts outside the CDR3, the full variable domain is GAGVSQSPRYKVTKRGQDVALRCDPISGHVSLYWYRQALGQGPEFLTYFNYEAQQDKSGLPNDRFSAERPEGSISTLTIQRTEQRDSAMYRCASSLDPGRQPQHFGDGTRLSIL.